This passage covers 19 T cell receptor beta chains from one sample sequenced in a study of identical twins. In TCRdb, the 5' RACE reads were re-called with MiXCR into one record per CDR3 protein. The repertoire has approximately 500,000 distinct CDR3 sequences, 20% to 25% of them found once; the top ten carry roughly 3%. The sample was also reused in another study, on T cells expressing NK-cell markers.

Input material: CD4+ T cells sorted from blood. Source of these receptors: a woman younger than 35 in good health.

The chain is built from TRBV3-1 and TRBJ2-7; no firm D call. V lost 5 bases and J lost 6, with 8 bases in between. The CDR3 is made up of 11 amino acids. Germline V CDR1 and CDR2: LGHDT, YNNKEL (reference sequence). The CDR3 loop reads CASSNGREQYF. CDR3 DNA: TGTGCCAGCAGCAACGGCCGCGAGCAGTACTTC.

This chain joins TRBV12-3 or TRBV12-4 and TRBJ1-6, with TRBD1 as a possible D gene (5 bases). This CDR3 has 11 amino acids. Trimming stripped 6 bases from V and 14 bases from J, with 11 bases between. The CDR3 protein is CASRGTFALHF. The CDR3 DNA follows: TGTGCCAGCAGGGGGACGTTCGCCCTCCACTTT.

V and J are TRBV24-1 and TRBJ1-1; possibly TRBD1 for D (5 bases). This CDR3 has 20 residues. The V and J ends lost 4 bases and 1 base respectively, with 27 bases between them. Germline CDR1 reads KGHDR; CDR2 reads SFDVKD. As DNA, the CDR3 is TGTGCCACCAGTGAGCTAGGACACGGCCATTTGTTACGTCAGAACACTGAAGCTTTCTTT. Its protein product is CATSELGHGHLLRQNTEAFF.

The rearrangement uses TRBV24-1 and TRBJ2-3; 8 bases match TRBD2. Germline CDR1 and CDR2: KGHDR and SFDVKD. The CDR3 is 16 amino acids. V was pared by 4 bases and J by 4 bases, with 9 bases of the junction left unmatched. The CDR3 sequence is CATSDPGGGASDTQYF. Here the CDR3 DNA reads TGTGCCACCAGTGACCCCGGGGGGGGCGCTTCAGATACGCAGTATTTT.

This clonotype was picked up a small number of times. V usage is TRBV3-1 and J usage is TRBJ2-1, with D perhaps matching TRBD2 (6 bases). Germline V gene lookup returns CDR1 LGHDT and CDR2 YNNKEL (reference sequence). This CDR3 spans 14 amino acids. Trimming cost V 2 bases and J 7 bases, with 12 bases left between them. CDR3 residues: CASSQPGLRNEQFF. The CDR3 nucleotides are TGTGCCAGCAGCCAACCGGGACTCCGGAATGAGCAGTTCTTC.

The chain joins TRBV9 to TRBJ1-1; TRBD1 might be the D (5 bases). The ends were cut back, 4 bases at V and 3 bases at J, with 16 bases in the middle. This CDR3 spans 15 amino acids. Germline-derived CDR1 and CDR2 are SGDLS and YYNGEE. CDR3 in DNA: TGTGCCAGCAGCTCCGGGGGGACCTCCTACACTGAAGCTTTCTTT. As protein: CASSSGGTSYTEAFF.

The chain combines TRBV7-2 with TRBJ1-2, with 7 bases that match TRBD1. After removal of 5 bases from V and 12 bases from J, the junction contained 21 bases not matched to a gene. This CDR3 region has 16 residues. The germline V gene encodes CDR1 SGHTA and CDR2 FQGNSA. The CDR3 nucleotides read TGTGCCAGCAGCGAATGGTCGGGAGGACAGGTGGGACTTGACACCTTC. It encodes CASSEWSGGQVGLDTF.

The rearrangement uses TRBV12-3 or TRBV12-4 and TRBJ2-4, with 7 bases that match TRBD2. J was trimmed by 6 bases and V by 3 bases; bases with no gene match: 5. This CDR3 contains 14 residues. The chain's CDR3 is CASSFGGGVNIQYF. The CDR3 DNA follows: TGTGCCAGCAGTTTTGGTGGGGGGGTAAACATTCAGTACTTC.

This chain links TRBV19 with TRBJ1-2; TRBD1 matches 9 bases. CDR3 length: 14 residues. Germline V gene data show CDR1 as LNHDA and CDR2 as SQIVND (reference sequence). Germline trimming cut 7 bases from V and 5 bases from J; bases unmatched to any gene: 8. The CDR3 DNA follows: TGTGCCAGTACCGAAGAGGGACAGGGTTATGGCTACACCTTC. The encoded protein is CASTEEGQGYGYTF.

The chain carries TRBV6-6 and TRBJ2-2, with a possible D match to TRBD1 (5 bases). V dropped 5 bases and J dropped 6 bases, with 10 bases sitting between them. The germline V gene encodes CDR1 MNHNY and CDR2 SVGAGI (reference sequence). The CDR3 sequence is 13 residues long. The CDR3 DNA follows: TGTGCCAGCAGTCACCAGGGTGCCGGGGAGCTGTTTTTT. Encoded protein: CASSHQGAGELFF.

This chain joins TRBV20-1 and TRBJ2-1, with D tentatively TRBD2 (5 bases). V gave up 3 bases and J gave up 5 bases, with 14 bases separating them. This CDR3 has 14 residues. Per the germline V gene, CDR1 is DFQATT and CDR2 is SNEGSKA (reference sequence). The CDR3 spells CSASYRAEHNEQFF. Written as DNA, the CDR3 is TGCAGTGCTAGTTATAGAGCGGAACACAATGAGCAGTTCTTC.

This clonotype was counted between two and nine times. The chain has TRBV5-4 and TRBJ2-1; no clear D. From germline, CDR1 is SGHNT and CDR2 YYREEE (reference sequence). V was shortened by 0 bases and J by 7 bases, with 5 bases between the two germline ends. CDR3 length: 12 residues. In nucleotides, the CDR3 is TGTGCCAGCAGCTTGGAACAAAATGAGCAGTTCTTC. Translation gives CASSLEQNEQFF.

The genes are TRBV29-1 and TRBJ2-7; D is unclear. V was shortened by 4 bases and J by 2 bases, with 6 bases between the two germline ends. Germline V gene lookup returns CDR1 SQVTM and CDR2 ANQGSEA. The CDR3 covers 11 residues. CDR3 DNA sequence: TGCAGCGTTGTTGCAGCCTACGAGCAGTACTTC. Its translation: CSVVAAYEQYF.

The chain has TRBV12-3 or TRBV12-4 and TRBJ2-2, with D perhaps matching TRBD1 (6 bases). The CDR3 length is 13 residues. V lost 7 bases and J lost 4, with 10 bases in between. Here the CDR3 reads CASILQGTGELFF. The CDR3 coding sequence is TGTGCCAGCATCCTACAGGGCACCGGGGAGCTGTTTTTT.

V and J are TRBV10-1 and TRBJ2-2; possible D gene TRBD2, 5 bases. V lost 2 bases and J 4 bases, leaving 5 bases between the germline ends. The CDR3 has 13 amino acids. Germline V gene sequence: CDR1 WNHNN, CDR2 SYGVQD (reference sequence). CDR3 nucleotides: TGCGCCAGCAGTGAGGGGAGCACCGGGGAGCTGTTTTTT. This encodes CASSEGSTGELFF.

This clonotype was observed a few times. This rearrangement joins TRBV2 to TRBJ2-1, with TRBD2 matching 9 bases. CDR3 length equals 14 residues. Germline V gene data show CDR1 as SNHLY and CDR2 as FYNNEI. V shed 1 base, J shed 9 bases, and the junction held 4 bases outside the gene matches. The DNA of the CDR3 is TGTGCCAGCAGTGAAGTGGTTAGCGGGGGTGAGCAGTTCTTC. This encodes CASSEVVSGGEQFF.

This chain links TRBV12-3 or TRBV12-4 with TRBJ2-7; D unresolved. The CDR3 runs to 15 residues. The V end lost 2 bases, the J end lost 2 bases, and 13 bases lay between the germline ends. This chain's CDR3 is CASSLNPLPPYEQYF. CDR3 bases: TGTGCCAGCAGTTTAAACCCTTTACCCCCCTACGAGCAGTACTTC.

The V and J genes are TRBV27 and TRBJ1-2, with D possibly TRBD1 on 5 matching bases. The germline V and J ends were trimmed by 7 bases and 7 bases, with 13 bases remaining between them. In germline, CDR1 is MNHEY, CDR2 SMNVEV (reference sequence). The length of the CDR3 is 12 residues. The CDR3 spells CASTPSGVGYTF. CDR3 nucleotides: TGTGCCAGCACCCCCTCGGGGGTTGGCTACACCTTC.

This clonotype was observed a few times. The rearrangement links TRBV6-2 or TRBV6-3 to TRBJ2-5; D gene unclear. This CDR3 region has 13 residues. Germline V gene sequence: CDR1 MNHEY, CDR2 SVGEGT. Trimming left V 4 bases short and J 6 bases short, with 12 bases between. CDR3 protein: CASSWNSEQTQYF. The CDR3 region has the DNA TGTGCCAGCAGTTGGAACTCAGAGCAGACCCAGTACTTC.